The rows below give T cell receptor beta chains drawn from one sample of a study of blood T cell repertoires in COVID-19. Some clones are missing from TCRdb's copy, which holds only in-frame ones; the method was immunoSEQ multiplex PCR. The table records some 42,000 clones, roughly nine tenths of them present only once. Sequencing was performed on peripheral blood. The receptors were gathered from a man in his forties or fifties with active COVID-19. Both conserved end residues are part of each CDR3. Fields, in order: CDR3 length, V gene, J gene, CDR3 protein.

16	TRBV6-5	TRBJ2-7	CASSYSSLSSSYEQYF
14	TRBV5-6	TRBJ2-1	CASSPRLAYNEQFF
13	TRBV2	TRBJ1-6	CASSPIEDSPLHF
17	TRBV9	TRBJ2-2	CASSVGLAGKRAGELFF
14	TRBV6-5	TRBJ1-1	CASNQQGRLTEAFF
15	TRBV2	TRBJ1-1	CASSFTGGQSTEAFF
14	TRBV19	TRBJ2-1	CASEDPRSYNEQFF
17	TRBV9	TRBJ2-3	CASSVGLLAGGIDTQYF
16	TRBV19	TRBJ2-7	CASSAGLAGGRDEQYF
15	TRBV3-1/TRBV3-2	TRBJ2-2	CASSQRVTLFGELFF
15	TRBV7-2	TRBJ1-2	CASSLGGARNRGYTF
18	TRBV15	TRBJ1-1	CATSRDGLRSAMNTEAFF
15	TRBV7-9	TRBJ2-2	CASSSLAGGTGELFF
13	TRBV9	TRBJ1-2	CASSVTGDYGYTF
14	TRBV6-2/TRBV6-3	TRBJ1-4	CASSYRQFNEKLFF
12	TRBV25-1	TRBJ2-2	CASSEYQGNLFF
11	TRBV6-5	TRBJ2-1	CASIGRGEQFF
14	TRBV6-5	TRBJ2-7	CASSSGTGFDEQYF
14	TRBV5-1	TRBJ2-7	CASSSSGQTYEQYF
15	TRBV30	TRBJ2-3	CAWSEQGVGTDTQYF
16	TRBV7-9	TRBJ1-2	CASSSSTGMTSHGYTF
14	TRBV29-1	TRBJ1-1	CSVVLRPGSKKAFF
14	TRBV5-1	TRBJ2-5	CASSITNPQETQYF
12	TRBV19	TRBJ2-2	CASSIGTGELFF
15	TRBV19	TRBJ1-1	CASSIHRGGDTEAFF
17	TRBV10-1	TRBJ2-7	CASSESGTSGSADEQYF
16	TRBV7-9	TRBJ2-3	CASSPPGGYTTDTQYF
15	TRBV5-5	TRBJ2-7	CASSQGGGVSYEQYF
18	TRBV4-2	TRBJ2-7	CASSQDRSSGTTSYEQYF
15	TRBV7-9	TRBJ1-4	CASSSLQGTNEKLFF
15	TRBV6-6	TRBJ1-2	CASSLITGGIGGYTF
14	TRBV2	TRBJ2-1	CASRETSGYNEQFF
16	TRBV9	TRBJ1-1	CASSAREGQRNTEAFF
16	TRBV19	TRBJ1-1	CASSLPPSGGVAEAFF
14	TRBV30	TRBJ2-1	CAWSGLVGYNEQFF
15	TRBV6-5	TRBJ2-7	CASRDDRGGPYEQYF
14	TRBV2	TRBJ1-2	CASSAGHTNYGYTF
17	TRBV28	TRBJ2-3	CASSPLGLVWTTDTQYF
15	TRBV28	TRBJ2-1	CASSSWERTYNEQFF
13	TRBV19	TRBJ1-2	CASWDREERGYTF
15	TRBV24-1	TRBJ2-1	CATSEPGTGVNEQFF
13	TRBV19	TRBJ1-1	CASSIDTAREAFF
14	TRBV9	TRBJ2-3	CASTRTGGTDTQYF
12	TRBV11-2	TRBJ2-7	CASSLQLYEQYF
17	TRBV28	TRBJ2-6	CASRAGTSSPGANVLTF
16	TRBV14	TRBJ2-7	CASSQPGTSGSHEQYF
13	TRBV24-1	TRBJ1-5	CATGQGLNQPQHF
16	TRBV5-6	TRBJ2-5	CASSPGTSGRQETQYF
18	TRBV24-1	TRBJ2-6	CATSEGTGSFSGANVLTF
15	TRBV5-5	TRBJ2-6	CASSLVGAGANVLTF
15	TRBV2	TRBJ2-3	CASSPISGRGDTQYF
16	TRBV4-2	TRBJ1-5	CASSQVGQYSNQPQHF
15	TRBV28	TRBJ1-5	CASSSPRRVGQPQHF
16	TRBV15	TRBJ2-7	CATSKPGLAGSYEQYF
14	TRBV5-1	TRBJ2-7	CASSNLAESYEQYF
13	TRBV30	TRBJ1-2	CAWSVGQGYGYTF
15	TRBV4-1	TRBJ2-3	CASRRLAGNTDTQYF
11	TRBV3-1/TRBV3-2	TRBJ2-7	CASSQGGEQYF
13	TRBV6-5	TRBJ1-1	CASSQQGSGEAFF
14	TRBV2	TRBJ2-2	CASISGTNTGELFF